The 21 T cell receptor beta chains below come from one sample, sequenced in a study of shared T cell receptors in the human thymus (dated by TCRdb to about 2021). Libraries came from the immunoSEQ multiplex PCR assay. Held by TCRdb, this immuneACCESS table contains in-frame sequences only and omits some clones. Under half of the omission traces to an unresolved V gene where checked; the cause of the rest is unknown. This sample has 450,000 to 650,000 clones in its table, and more than 75% of those were observed once. The ten largest make up 0.013% of the sample. This same sample was also taken into another study, of human thymus T cells.

Sample: thymocytes. The origin of the receptors is a boy under two years old with a congenital heart defect. Donor details come from another sample of the same person, matched by shared clones.

The V and J genes are TRBV7-6 and TRBJ1-2; 7 bases align to TRBD1. Germline CDR1 and CDR2: SGHVS and FNYEAQ. Trimming removed 3 bases from V and 6 bases from J; junction bases left unmatched: 10. The CDR3 length is 15 residues. CDR3 protein: CASSFRDSGGDGYTF. The CDR3, as DNA: TGTGCCAGCAGCTTCCGGGACAGTGGAGGAGATGGCTACACCTTC.

The genes are TRBV19 and TRBJ2-3; 8 positions match TRBD1. The CDR3 has 14 residues. CDR1 and CDR2 (germline): LNHDA, SQIVND (reference sequence). The J segment lost 1 base and the V segment lost 3 bases, leaving 0 bases of the junction unmatched. This chain's CDR3 is CASSMDRGTDTQYF. In DNA form, the CDR3 reads TGTGCCAGTAGTATGGACAGGGGCACAGATACGCAGTATTTT.

This sequence joins TRBV29-1 and TRBJ2-3; 8 positions match TRBD1. Losses at the gene ends were 4 bases for V and 2 bases for J; bases not matched to a gene: 8. This CDR3 spans 15 amino acids. CDR1 SQVTM and CDR2 ANQGSEA come from the germline V gene. CDR3 residues: CSVVFRDRITDTQYF. The CDR3 DNA follows: TGCAGCGTTGTATTTAGGGACAGGATCACAGATACGCAGTATTTT.

The V and J genes are TRBV28 and TRBJ2-1; TRBD2 matches 15 bases. V dropped 10 bases and J dropped 9; count of bases not matched to a gene: 22. The CDR3 is 19 amino acids. Germline CDR1 reads MDHEN; CDR2 reads SYDVKM. This CDR3 reads CAISTFGTPGLAGGPEQFF. In DNA, the CDR3 is TGTGCCATCTCAACTTTCGGGACACCAGGACTAGCGGGGGGGCCTGAGCAGTTCTTC.

The V gene is TRBV12-5, the J gene TRBJ2-7, with D possibly being TRBD1 (6 bases). This CDR3 spans 16 amino acids. Trimming stripped 1 base from V and 2 bases from J, with 15 bases between. The V gene's germline CDR1 is LGHNT and CDR2 FRNRAP. The CDR3 DNA reads as TGTGCTAGTGGTTTGGAGGGCCCGGACAGCCCCTACGAGCAGTACTTC. Translation gives CASGLEGPDSPYEQYF.

This sequence joins TRBV19 and TRBJ2-6, with 9 bases identical to TRBD2. This CDR3 has 18 amino acids. V was clipped by 3 bases and J by 0 bases; unmatched bases: 6. Germline CDR1 LNHDA, CDR2 SQIVND (reference sequence). The CDR3 spells CASSIKREASSGANVLTF. The CDR3, as DNA: TGTGCCAGTAGTATCAAGCGGGAGGCGTCCTCTGGGGCCAACGTCCTGACTTTC.

The J gene is TRBJ1-4, the V gene TRBV5-1; 9 bases agree with TRBD1. Looked up from germline, CDR1 is SGHRS and CDR2 is YFSETQ. With V trimmed by 4 bases and J by 7 bases, 8 bases remained unmatched. The CDR3 is made up of 15 amino acids. CDR3 coding DNA: TGCGCCAGCAGCACTGACGGGACAGGGACTGAAAAACTGTTTTTT. It is translated as CASSTDGTGTEKLFF.

A word on this clone: Within the sample, other DNA sequences also encode this same CDR3. The chain employs TRBV28 and TRBJ2-7; D is possibly TRBD2 (6 bases). CDR1 and CDR2 (germline): MDHEN, SYDVKM. The CDR3 spans 14 residues. Trimming cost V 1 base and J 1 base, with 8 bases left between them. The chain's CDR3 is CASSLFRGSYEQYF. The CDR3 nucleotides are TGTGCCAGCAGTTTATTTCGGGGGTCCTACGAGCAGTACTTC.

V is TRBV5-5 and J is TRBJ2-1; weak D call: TRBD2 (6 bases). The V gene lost 5 bases and the J gene lost 10 bases, with 22 bases spanning the gap. The CDR3 has 15 residues. Per the germline V gene, CDR1 is SGHKS and CDR2 is YYEKEE (reference sequence). CDR3 residues: CASRGRRDPPEEQFF. The CDR3 DNA reads as TGTGCCAGCAGGGGGAGGCGGGACCCGCCGGAGGAGCAGTTCTTC.

This clone occurred a few times. The J gene is TRBJ2-3, the V gene TRBV5-1; 7 bases are a match to TRBD1. V gave up 0 bases and J gave up 0 bases; unmatched junction bases: 13. The CDR3 has 19 residues. Per the germline V gene, CDR1 is SGHRS and CDR2 is YFSETQ. The CDR3 DNA follows: TGCGCCAGCAGCTTGGCTCGACACAGGGGTGGACCTAGCACAGATACGCAGTATTTT. Protein: CASSLARHRGGPSTDTQYF.

This chain joins TRBV11-2 and TRBJ2-3, with D perhaps TRBD2 (7 bases). The V end was cut by 1 base, the J end by 4 bases, with 12 bases between. The CDR3 extends over 15 amino acids. Germline V gives CDR1 SGHAT, CDR2 FQNNGV. CDR3: CASSLVGGRPDTQYF. CDR3 bases: TGTGCCAGCAGCTTAGTCGGGGGGCGGCCAGATACGCAGTATTTT.

The rearrangement links TRBV6-1 to TRBJ1-1, with a possible D match to TRBD1 (5 bases). V lost 2 bases to trimming and J lost 5 bases, with 12 bases between them. CDR1 and CDR2 from the germline V gene are MNHNS and SASEGT. This CDR3 comprises 14 residues. In DNA, the CDR3 is TGTGCCAGCAGTGAAACCCAGGGAGGAACTGAAGCTTTCTTT. It is translated as CASSETQGGTEAFF.

This chain joins TRBV18 and TRBJ2-7, with TRBD2 identical over 8 bases. The junction had 7 bases not matched to a gene; V was cut back by 6 bases and J by 0 bases. Germline values: CDR1 KGHSH, CDR2 LQKENI. This CDR3 comprises 15 residues. The CDR3 bases are TGTGCCAGCTCCCTCGGGGGGGGGAGCTCCTACGAGCAGTACTTC. Translated: CASSLGGGSSYEQYF.

The chain combines TRBV6-4 with TRBJ2-7; the match to TRBD2 covers 13 bases. Trimming cost V 4 bases and J 2 bases; bases outside gene matches: 17. Per germline, CDR1 MRHNA and CDR2 SNTAGT. The CDR3 has 20 amino acids. CDR3 in DNA: TGTGCCAGCAGTGCCTACCGGGTCGTACTAGCGGGAGGGGGCCCCTACGAGCAGTACTTC. This codes for CASSAYRVVLAGGGPYEQYF.

CDR3 nucleotides: TGTGCCAGCACCCTTGACAAACACCAAGAGACCCAGTACTTC. Translation gives CASTLDKHQETQYF. The rearrangement joins TRBV28 to TRBJ2-5; D remains unclear. The CDR3 is made up of 14 amino acids. The germline CDR1 and CDR2 sequences are MDHEN and SYDVKM. Trimming left V 7 bases short and J 0 bases short, with 12 bases between.

This sequence joins TRBV4-2 and TRBJ1-2, with D perhaps TRBD1 (6 bases). Germline V gene sequence: CDR1 LGHNA, CDR2 YNFKEQ. The V end was cut by 2 bases, the J end by 0 bases, with 10 bases between. This CDR3 is 15 amino acids long. The CDR3 here is CASSQPRTANYGYTF. CDR3 bases: TGTGCCAGCAGCCAACCCCGGACAGCTAACTATGGCTACACCTTC.

The chain employs TRBV25-1 and TRBJ1-5; possibly TRBD1 for D (5 bases). CDR1 and CDR2 (germline): MGHDK, SYGVNS. V lost 3 bases to trimming and J lost 7 bases, with 16 bases between them. There are 15 residues in the CDR3. The CDR3 protein is CASSESSGRNQPQHF. The CDR3 DNA reads TGTGCCAGCAGTGAGTCTTCAGGGAGGAACCAGCCCCAGCATTTT. Variable domain in full (rest from reference TRBV25-1 and TRBJ1-5): EADIYQTPRYLVIGTGKKITLECSQTMGHDKMYWYQQDPGMELHLIHYSYGVNSTEKGDLSSESTVSRIRTEHFPLTLESARPSHTSQYLCASSESSGRNQPQHFGDGTRLSIL.

The chain is built from TRBV12-5 and TRBJ2-1; maybe TRBD2 (5 bases). The V gene's germline CDR1 is LGHNT and CDR2 FRNRAP. Trimming stripped 1 base from V and 0 bases from J, with 13 bases between. CDR3 length: 17 residues. The CDR3 region is CASGLDTPGTSYNEQFF. The CDR3 DNA is TGTGCTAGTGGTTTGGACACTCCGGGAACCTCCTACAATGAGCAGTTCTTC.

This clone showed up just a few times. CDR3 in amino acids: CASSQDGGAYEQYF. The CDR3 coding sequence is TGTGCCAGCAGCCAAGATGGAGGGGCCTACGAGCAGTACTTC. The chain couples TRBV4-2 to TRBJ2-7; a weak D match, TRBD2 (6 bases). The V end was cut by 0 bases, the J end by 2 bases, with 8 bases between. The CDR3 spans 14 residues. CDR1 and CDR2 (germline): LGHNA, YNFKEQ.

The rearrangement links TRBV14 to TRBJ2-7, with a possible D match to TRBD2 (5 bases). This CDR3 is built from 16 residues. V shed 4 bases and J shed 4 bases, with 20 bases lying between them. Germline lookup yields CDR1 SGHDN and CDR2 FVKESK. The CDR3 DNA sequence: TGTGCCAGCAGCCTTCGGACGACTGGCCGACTATACGAGCAGTACTTC. Translated: CASSLRTTGRLYEQYF. Together with reference TRBV14 and TRBJ2-7, the CDR3 gives the full variable domain: EAGVTQFPSHSVIEKGQTVTLRCDPISGHDNLYWYRRVMGKEIKFLLHFVKESKQDESGMPNNRFLAERTGGTYSTLKVQPAELEDSGVYFCASSLRTTGRLYEQYFGPGTRLTVT.

The J gene is TRBJ2-7, the V gene TRBV29-1, with D maybe TRBD2 (5 bases). CDR1 and CDR2 from the germline V gene are SQVTM and ANQGSEA. Trimming took off 5 bases at V and 1 base at J, with 9 bases between the two ends. The CDR3 totals 12 residues. The CDR3 coding sequence is TGCAGCGTTCGGACTGATTCCTACGAGCAGTACTTC. Its protein product is CSVRTDSYEQYF.